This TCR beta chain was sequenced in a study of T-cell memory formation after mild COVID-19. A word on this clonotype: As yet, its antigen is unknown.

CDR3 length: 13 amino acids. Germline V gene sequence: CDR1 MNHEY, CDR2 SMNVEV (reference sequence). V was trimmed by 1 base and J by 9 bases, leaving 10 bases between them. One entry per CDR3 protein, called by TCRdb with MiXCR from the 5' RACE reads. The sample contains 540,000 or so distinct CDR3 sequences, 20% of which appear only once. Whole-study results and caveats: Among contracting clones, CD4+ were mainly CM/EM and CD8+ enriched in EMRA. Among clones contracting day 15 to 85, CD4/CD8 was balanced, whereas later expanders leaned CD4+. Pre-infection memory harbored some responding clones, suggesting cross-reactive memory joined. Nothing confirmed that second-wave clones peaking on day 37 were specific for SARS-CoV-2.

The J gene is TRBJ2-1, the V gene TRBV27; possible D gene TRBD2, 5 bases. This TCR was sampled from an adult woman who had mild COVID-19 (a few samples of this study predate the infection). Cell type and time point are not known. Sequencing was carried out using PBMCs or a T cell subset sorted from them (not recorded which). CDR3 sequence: CASSLFHAGEQFF. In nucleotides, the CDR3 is TGTGCCAGCAGTTTATTTCATGCGGGTGAGCAGTTCTTC.